These 2 T cell receptor beta chains originate from one sample sequenced in a study of T cells in Graves' hyperthyroidism and ophthalmopathy. RNA transcripts yielded amplified TCR beta CDR3 regions. HTBI primers were the set used in a first-round RT-PCR of the TCR CDR3. Using its own MiXCR run on the multiplex PCR reads, TCRdb lists one record per CDR3 protein. Counted here are more than 450,000 distinct CDR3 sequences, nearly 20% occurring once; the ten biggest clones make up about 45%. Sample: blood. The receptors shown here come from a man aged 35-49 years with Graves' ophthalmopathy.

This clonotype came up many times. The chain is built from TRBV3-1 and TRBJ2-3; D remains unclear. The CDR3 is made up of 15 amino acids. The V and J ends lost 3 bases and 3 bases respectively, with 13 bases between them. Germline V gene lookup returns CDR1 LGHDT and CDR2 YNNKEL (reference sequence). The CDR3 DNA is TGTGCCAGCAGCCAGGCTGGCTCGTTGACAGATACGCAGTATTTT. This codes for CASSQAGSLTDTQYF.

The V gene is TRBV6-2 or TRBV6-3, the J gene TRBJ1-1; 12 nucleotides line up with TRBD1. The CDR3 is 14 amino acids. Per germline, CDR1 MNHEY and CDR2 SVGEGT. V gave up 5 bases and J gave up 9 bases; unmatched junction bases: 7. The CDR3 spells CASSRPGQGAKAFF. The CDR3 nucleotides are TGTGCCAGCAGTCGACCGGGACAGGGGGCCAAAGCTTTCTTT.